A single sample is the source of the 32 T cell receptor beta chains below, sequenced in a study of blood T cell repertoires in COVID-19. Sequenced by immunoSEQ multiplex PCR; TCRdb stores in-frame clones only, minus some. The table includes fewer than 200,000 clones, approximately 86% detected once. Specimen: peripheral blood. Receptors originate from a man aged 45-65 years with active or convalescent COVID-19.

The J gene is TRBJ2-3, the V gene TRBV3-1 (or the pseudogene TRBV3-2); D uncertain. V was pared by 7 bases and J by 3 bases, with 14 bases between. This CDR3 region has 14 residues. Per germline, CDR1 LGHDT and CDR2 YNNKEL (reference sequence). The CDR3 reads CASTPSGPTDTQYF. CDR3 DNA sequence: TGTGCCAGCACCCCATCAGGCCCTACAGATACGCAGTATTTT.

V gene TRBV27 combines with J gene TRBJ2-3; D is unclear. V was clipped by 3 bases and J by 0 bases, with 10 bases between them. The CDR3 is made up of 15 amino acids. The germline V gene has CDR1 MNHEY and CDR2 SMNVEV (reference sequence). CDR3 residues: CASSLTSSSTDTQYF. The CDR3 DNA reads TGTGCCAGCAGTTTGACATCTTCTAGCACAGATACGCAGTATTTT.

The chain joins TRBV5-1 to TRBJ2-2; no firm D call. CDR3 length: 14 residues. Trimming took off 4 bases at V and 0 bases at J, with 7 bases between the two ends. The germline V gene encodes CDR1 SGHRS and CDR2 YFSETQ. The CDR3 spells CASSPGANTGELFF. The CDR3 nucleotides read TGCGCCAGCAGCCCTGGAGCGAACACCGGGGAGCTGTTTTTT.

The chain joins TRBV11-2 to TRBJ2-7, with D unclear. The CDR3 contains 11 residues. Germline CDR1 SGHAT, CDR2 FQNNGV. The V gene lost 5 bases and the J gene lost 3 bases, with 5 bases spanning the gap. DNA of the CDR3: TGTGCCAGCAGCCACAGCTACGAGCAGTACTTC. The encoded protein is CASSHSYEQYF.

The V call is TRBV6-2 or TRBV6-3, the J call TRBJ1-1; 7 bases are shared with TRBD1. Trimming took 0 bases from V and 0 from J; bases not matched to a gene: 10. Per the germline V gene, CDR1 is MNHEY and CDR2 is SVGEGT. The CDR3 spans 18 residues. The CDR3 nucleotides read TGTGCCAGCAGTTACTCAGGGGGCCAACCCTTAATGAACACTGAAGCTTTCTTT. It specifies CASSYSGGQPLMNTEAFF.

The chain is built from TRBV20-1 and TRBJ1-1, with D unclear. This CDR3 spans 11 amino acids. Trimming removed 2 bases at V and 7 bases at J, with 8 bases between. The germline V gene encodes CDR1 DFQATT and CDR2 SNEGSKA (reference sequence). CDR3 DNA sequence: TGCAGTGCTAGACCCCAGATTGAAGCTTTCTTT. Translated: CSARPQIEAFF.

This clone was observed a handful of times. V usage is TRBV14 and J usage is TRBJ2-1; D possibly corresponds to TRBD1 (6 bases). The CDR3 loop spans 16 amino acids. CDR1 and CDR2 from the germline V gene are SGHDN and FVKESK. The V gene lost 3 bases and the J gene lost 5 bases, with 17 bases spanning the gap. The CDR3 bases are TGTGCCAGCAGCCACCTAGGGGGTGATCTTGACAATGAGCAGTTCTTC. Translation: CASSHLGGDLDNEQFF.

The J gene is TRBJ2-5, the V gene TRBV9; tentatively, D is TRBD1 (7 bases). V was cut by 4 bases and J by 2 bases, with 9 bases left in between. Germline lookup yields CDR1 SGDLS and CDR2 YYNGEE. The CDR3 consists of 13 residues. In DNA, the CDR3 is TGTGCCAGCAGCCCAGGGGGGCAAGAGACCCAGTACTTC. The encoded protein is CASSPGGQETQYF. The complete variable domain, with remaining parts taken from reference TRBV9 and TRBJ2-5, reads DSGVTQTPKHLITATGQRVTLRCSPRSGDLSVYWYQQSLDQGLQFLIQYYNGEERAKGNILERFSAQQFPDLHSELNLSSLELGDSALYFCASSPGGQETQYFGPGTRLLVL.

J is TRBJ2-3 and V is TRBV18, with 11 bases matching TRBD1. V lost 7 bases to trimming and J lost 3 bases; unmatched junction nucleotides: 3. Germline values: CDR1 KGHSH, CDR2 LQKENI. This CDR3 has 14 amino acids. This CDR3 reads CASLRDRGTDTQYF. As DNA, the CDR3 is TGTGCCAGCTTACGGGACAGGGGGACAGATACGCAGTATTTT.

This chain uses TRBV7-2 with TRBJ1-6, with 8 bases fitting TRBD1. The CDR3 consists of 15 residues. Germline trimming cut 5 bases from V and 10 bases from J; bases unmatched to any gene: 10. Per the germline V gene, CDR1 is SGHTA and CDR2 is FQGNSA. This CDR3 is CASSRKGQGGSPLHF. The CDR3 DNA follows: TGTGCCAGCAGCAGAAAAGGACAGGGAGGCTCACCCCTCCACTTT. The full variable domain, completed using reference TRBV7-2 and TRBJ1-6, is GAGVSQSPSNKVTEKGKDVELRCDPISGHTALYWYRQSLGQGLEFLIYFQGNSAPDKSGLPSDRFSAERTGGSVSTLTIQRTQQEDSAVYLCASSRKGQGGSPLHFGNGTRLTVT.

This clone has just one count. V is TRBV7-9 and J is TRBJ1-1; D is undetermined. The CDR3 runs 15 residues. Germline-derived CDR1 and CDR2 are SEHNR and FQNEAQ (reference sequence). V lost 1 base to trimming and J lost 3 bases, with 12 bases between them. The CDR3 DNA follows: TGTGCCAGCAGCTTAGGGGTCACGGAGGACACTGAAGCTTTCTTT. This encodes CASSLGVTEDTEAFF.

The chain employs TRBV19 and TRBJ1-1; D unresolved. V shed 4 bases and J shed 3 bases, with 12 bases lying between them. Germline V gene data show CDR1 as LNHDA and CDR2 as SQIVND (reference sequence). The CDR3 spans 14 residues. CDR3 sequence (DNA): TGTGCCAGTAGTAAAACCATAGGAGACACTGAAGCTTTCTTT. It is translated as CASSKTIGDTEAFF.

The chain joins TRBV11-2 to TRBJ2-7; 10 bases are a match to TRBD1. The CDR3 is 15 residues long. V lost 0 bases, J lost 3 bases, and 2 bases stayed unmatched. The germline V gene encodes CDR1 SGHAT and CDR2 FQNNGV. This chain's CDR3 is CASSLEGTGVYEQYF. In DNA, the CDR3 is TGTGCCAGCAGCTTAGAGGGGACAGGGGTCTACGAGCAGTACTTC.

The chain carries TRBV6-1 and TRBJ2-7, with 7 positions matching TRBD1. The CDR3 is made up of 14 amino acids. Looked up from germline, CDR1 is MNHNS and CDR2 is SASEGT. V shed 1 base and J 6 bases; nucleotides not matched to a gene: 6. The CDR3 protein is CASSEGTGAGEQYF. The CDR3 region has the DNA TGTGCCAGCAGTGAAGGTACAGGGGCGGGCGAGCAGTACTTC.

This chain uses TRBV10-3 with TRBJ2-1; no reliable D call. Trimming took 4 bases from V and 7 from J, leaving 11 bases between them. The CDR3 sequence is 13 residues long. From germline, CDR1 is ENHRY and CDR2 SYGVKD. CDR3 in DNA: TGTGCCATCAGTGTACATACAGAGAATGAGCAGTTCTTC. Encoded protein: CAISVHTENEQFF.

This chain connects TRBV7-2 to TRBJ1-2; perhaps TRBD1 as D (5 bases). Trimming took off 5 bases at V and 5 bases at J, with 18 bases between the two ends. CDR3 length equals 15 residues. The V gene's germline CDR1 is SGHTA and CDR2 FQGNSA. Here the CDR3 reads CASSPRALEGYGYTF. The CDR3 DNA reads TGTGCCAGCAGCCCCAGGGCCCTCGAAGGATATGGCTACACCTTC.

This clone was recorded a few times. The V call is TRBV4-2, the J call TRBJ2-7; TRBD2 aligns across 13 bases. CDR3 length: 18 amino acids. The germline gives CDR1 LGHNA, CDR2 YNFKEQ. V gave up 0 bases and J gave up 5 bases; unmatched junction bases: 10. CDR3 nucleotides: TGTGCCAGCAGCCAAGATCTCGGTGGGGGGACTAGCGGGAACGAGCAGTACTTC. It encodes CASSQDLGGGTSGNEQYF.

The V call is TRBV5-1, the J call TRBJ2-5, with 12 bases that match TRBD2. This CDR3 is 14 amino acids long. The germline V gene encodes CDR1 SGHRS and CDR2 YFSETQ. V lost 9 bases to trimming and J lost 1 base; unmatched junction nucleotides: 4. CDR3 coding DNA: TGCGCCACCCGGACTAGCGGGGCCCAAGAGACCCAGTACTTC. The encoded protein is CATRTSGAQETQYF.

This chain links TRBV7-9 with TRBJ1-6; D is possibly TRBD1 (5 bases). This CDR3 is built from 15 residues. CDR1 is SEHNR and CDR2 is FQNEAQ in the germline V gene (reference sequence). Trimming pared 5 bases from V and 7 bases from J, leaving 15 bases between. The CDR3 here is CASSDWGGTNSPLHF. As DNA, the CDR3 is TGTGCCAGCAGCGATTGGGGGGGTACGAATTCACCCCTCCACTTT.

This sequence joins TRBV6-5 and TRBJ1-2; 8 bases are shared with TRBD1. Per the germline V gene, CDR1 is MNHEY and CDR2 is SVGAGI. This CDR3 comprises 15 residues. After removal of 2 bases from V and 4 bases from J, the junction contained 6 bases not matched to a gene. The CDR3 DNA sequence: TGTGCCAGCAGTTACACCGGGACAGGCCTCTATGGCTACACCTTC. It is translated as CASSYTGTGLYGYTF.

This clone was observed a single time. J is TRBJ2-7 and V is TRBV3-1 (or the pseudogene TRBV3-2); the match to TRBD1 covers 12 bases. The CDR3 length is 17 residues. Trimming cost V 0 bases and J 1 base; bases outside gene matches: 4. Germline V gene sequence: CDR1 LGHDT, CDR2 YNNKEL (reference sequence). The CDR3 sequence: CASSQEMGQGASYEQYF. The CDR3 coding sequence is TGTGCCAGCAGCCAAGAGATGGGACAGGGGGCATCCTACGAGCAGTACTTC.

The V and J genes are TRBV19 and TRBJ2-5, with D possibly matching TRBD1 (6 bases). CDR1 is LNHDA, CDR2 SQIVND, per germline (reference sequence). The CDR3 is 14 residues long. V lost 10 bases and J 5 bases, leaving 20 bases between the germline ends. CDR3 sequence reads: CATSKRGRGETQYF. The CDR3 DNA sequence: TGTGCCACCTCCAAACGGGGTAGGGGGGAGACCCAGTACTTC. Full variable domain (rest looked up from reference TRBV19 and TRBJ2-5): DGGITQSPKYLFRKEGQNVTLSCEQNLNHDAMYWYRQDPGQGLRLIYYSQIVNDFQKGDIAEGYSVSREKKESFPLTVTSAQKNPTAFYLCATSKRGRGETQYFGPGTRLLVL.

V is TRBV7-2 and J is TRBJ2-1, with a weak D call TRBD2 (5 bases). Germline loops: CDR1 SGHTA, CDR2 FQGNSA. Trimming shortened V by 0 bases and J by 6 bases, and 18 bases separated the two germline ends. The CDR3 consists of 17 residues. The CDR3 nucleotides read TGTGCCAGCAGCTTAGCGATTGTCAGAGGGTCTGGCAATGAGCAGTTCTTC. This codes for CASSLAIVRGSGNEQFF. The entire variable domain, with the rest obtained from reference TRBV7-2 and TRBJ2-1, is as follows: GAGVSQSPSNKVTEKGKDVELRCDPISGHTALYWYRQSLGQGLEFLIYFQGNSAPDKSGLPSDRFSAERTGGSVSTLTIQRTQQEDSAVYLCASSLAIVRGSGNEQFFGPGTRLTVL.

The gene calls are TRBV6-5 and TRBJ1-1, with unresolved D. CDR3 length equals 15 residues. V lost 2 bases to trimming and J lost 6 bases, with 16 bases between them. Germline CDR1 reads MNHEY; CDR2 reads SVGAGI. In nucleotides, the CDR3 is TGTGCCAGCAGTTACGGAGCTTATAATCTGGCTGAAGCTTTCTTT. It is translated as CASSYGAYNLAEAFF.

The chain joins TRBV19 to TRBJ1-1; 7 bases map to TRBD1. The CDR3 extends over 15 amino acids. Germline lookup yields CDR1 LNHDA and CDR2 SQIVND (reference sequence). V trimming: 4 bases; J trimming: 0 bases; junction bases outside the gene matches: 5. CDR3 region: CASSTGQLMNTEAFF. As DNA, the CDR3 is TGTGCCAGTAGTACGGGACAGCTAATGAACACTGAAGCTTTCTTT.

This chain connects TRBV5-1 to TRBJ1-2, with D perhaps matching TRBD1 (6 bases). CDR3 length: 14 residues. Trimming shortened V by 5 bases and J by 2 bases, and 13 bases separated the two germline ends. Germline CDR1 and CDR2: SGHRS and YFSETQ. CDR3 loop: CASSLGGLNYGYTF. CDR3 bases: TGCGCCAGCAGTCTCGGGGGGCTGAACTATGGCTACACCTTC.

CDR3 residues: CASSENYRDGYTF. In DNA, the CDR3 is TGTGCCAGCAGTGAGAACTACAGGGATGGCTACACCTTC. The rearrangement uses TRBV2 and TRBJ1-2; a weak D match, TRBD1 (6 bases). There are 13 residues in the CDR3. V dropped 3 bases and J dropped 6 bases, with 11 bases sitting between them. Germline V gene data show CDR1 as SNHLY and CDR2 as FYNNEI.

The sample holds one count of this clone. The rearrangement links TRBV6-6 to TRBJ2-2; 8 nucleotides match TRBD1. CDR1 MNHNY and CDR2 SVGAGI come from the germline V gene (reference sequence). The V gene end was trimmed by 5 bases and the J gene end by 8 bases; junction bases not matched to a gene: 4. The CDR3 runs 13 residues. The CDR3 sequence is CASSARGQGELFF. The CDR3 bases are TGTGCCAGCAGTGCCAGGGGGCAAGGGGAGCTGTTTTTT.

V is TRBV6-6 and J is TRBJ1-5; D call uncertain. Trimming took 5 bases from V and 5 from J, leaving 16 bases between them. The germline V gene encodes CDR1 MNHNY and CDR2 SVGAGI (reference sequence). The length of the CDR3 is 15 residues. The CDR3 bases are TGTGCCAGCAGTCTGTCCAGGCATTATGATCAGCCCCAGCATTTT. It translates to CASSLSRHYDQPQHF.

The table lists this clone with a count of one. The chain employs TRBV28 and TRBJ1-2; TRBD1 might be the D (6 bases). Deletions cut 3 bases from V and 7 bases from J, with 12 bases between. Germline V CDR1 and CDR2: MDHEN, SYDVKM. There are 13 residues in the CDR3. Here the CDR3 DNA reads TGTGCCAGCAGTTTTTCAGGGGCGAGTGGCTACACCTTC. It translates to CASSFSGASGYTF.

CDR3: CASSLWSGELFF. The CDR3 DNA reads TGTGCCAGCAGCCTATGGTCCGGGGAGCTGTTTTTT. This chain joins TRBV5-5 and TRBJ2-2; no firm D call. The CDR3 has 12 residues. Trimming pared 4 bases from V and 6 bases from J, leaving 7 bases between. The germline gives CDR1 SGHKS, CDR2 YYEKEE (reference sequence). Looking up the rest from reference TRBV5-5 and TRBJ2-2 gives the full variable domain: DAGVTQSPTHLIKTRGQQVTLRCSPISGHKSVSWYQQVLGQGPQFIFQYYEKEERGRGNFPDRFSARQFPNYSSELNVNALLLGDSALYLCASSLWSGELFFGEGSRLTVL.

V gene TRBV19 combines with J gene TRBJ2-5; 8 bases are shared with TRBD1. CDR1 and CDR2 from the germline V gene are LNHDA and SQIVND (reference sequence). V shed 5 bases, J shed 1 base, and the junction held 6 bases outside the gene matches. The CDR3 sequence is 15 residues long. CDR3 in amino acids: CASSPDRVIQETQYF. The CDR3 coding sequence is TGTGCCAGTAGTCCGGACAGGGTTATCCAAGAGACCCAGTACTTC.